The 19 T cell receptor beta chains given below trace back to one sample, sequenced in a study of Graves' ophthalmopathy and Graves' hyperthyroidism. The sequenced template was RNA, covering the TCR beta CDR3 region. An initial RT-PCR round employing HTBI primers preceded a second-round multiplex PCR. TCRdb analysed the multiplex PCR reads with MiXCR anew, one entry per CDR3 protein. This sample has 450,000 to 600,000 distinct CDR3 sequences, with approximately 37% found just once. Sequencing input: peripheral blood or thyroid tissue (not recorded which). The receptors stem from an adult man with Graves' hyperthyroidism.

The table lists this clonotype with many counts. The chain couples TRBV19 to TRBJ1-4; 7 bases agree with TRBD1. Trimming took 7 bases from V and 6 from J; bases not matched to a gene: 5. The CDR3 extends over 13 amino acids. Germline lookup yields CDR1 LNHDA and CDR2 SQIVND (reference sequence). The DNA for the CDR3 is TGTGCCAGTAACGGACAGGCGGATGAAAAACTGTTTTTT. It codes for CASNGQADEKLFF.

This chain links TRBV9 with TRBJ1-2; D is perhaps TRBD1 (5 bases). This CDR3 region has 15 residues. Deletions cut 3 bases from V and 7 bases from J, with 19 bases between. Germline V gives CDR1 SGDLS, CDR2 YYNGEE. This chain's CDR3 is CASSEGGTSAGGYTF. The CDR3 DNA reads TGTGCCAGCAGCGAAGGAGGGACCTCCGCCGGTGGCTACACCTTC.

This clonotype was seen repeatedly, ten times or more. CDR3 in amino acids: CAISERVGAGAREQYF. Here the CDR3 DNA reads TGTGCCATCAGTGAGCGAGTAGGAGCGGGAGCCCGCGAGCAGTACTTC. The chain employs TRBV10-3 and TRBJ2-7; 8 nucleotides agree with TRBD2. J was trimmed by 6 bases and V by 2 bases; bases with no gene match: 12. From germline, CDR1 is ENHRY and CDR2 SYGVKD. There are 16 residues in the CDR3.

At least ten counts were recorded for this clonotype. J is TRBJ1-6 and V is TRBV11-3; TRBD1 matches at 10 bases. The length of the CDR3 is 14 residues. Trimming cost V 5 bases and J 7 bases; bases outside gene matches: 2. Germline V gives CDR1 SGHNT, CDR2 YENEEA. The CDR3 DNA reads as TGTGCCAGCAGCAGGGACAGGGGAAATTCACCCCTCCACTTT. Encoded protein: CASSRDRGNSPLHF.

This clonotype occurred many times. V and J are TRBV12-3 or TRBV12-4 and TRBJ2-2; 8 nucleotides align to TRBD1. The CDR3 has 15 amino acids. Losses at the gene ends were 5 bases for V and 1 base for J; bases not matched to a gene: 3. In DNA, the CDR3 is TGTGCCAGCAGTACCGGGACAGGGAACACCGGGGAGCTGTTTTTT. Translated: CASSTGTGNTGELFF.

With regard to this clonotype: One base away lies a much larger clone, so this may be a sequencing read error. The rearrangement uses TRBV10-3 and TRBJ1-2, with 7 bases identical to TRBD1. Germline V gives CDR1 ENHRY, CDR2 SYGVKD. The CDR3 runs to 14 residues. V gave up 11 bases and J gave up 4 bases; unmatched junction bases: 13. The CDR3 is CAGSTGQWTYGYTF. The CDR3 DNA is TGTGCCGGCAGCACGGGACAGTGGACCTATGGCTACACCTTC.

About this clonotype: One end of the junction is discordant with germline, which a read error may explain. The chain has TRBV19 and TRBJ1-4, with 8 bases aligning to TRBD1. This CDR3 comprises 15 residues. CDR1 and CDR2 (germline): LNHDA, SQIVND (reference sequence). The CDR3 sequence is CASSTGTGGNEKLLF. The CDR3 coding sequence is TGTGCCAGTAGTACGGGGACAGGTGGCAATGAAAAACTGCTTTTT.

V is TRBV9 and J is TRBJ1-5, with 8 bases fitting TRBD1. The length of the CDR3 is 16 residues. Germline V lookup: CDR1 SGDLS, CDR2 YYNGEE. The junction had 12 bases not matched to a gene; V was cut back by 2 bases and J by 8 bases. The CDR3 sequence: CASSVDGQGRWEPQHF. In DNA, the CDR3 is TGTGCCAGCAGCGTCGACGGACAGGGAAGATGGGAGCCCCAGCATTTT. Variable domain in full (rest from reference TRBV9 and TRBJ1-5): DSGVTQTPKHLITATGQRVTLRCSPRSGDLSVYWYQQSLDQGLQFLIQYYNGEERAKGNILERFSAQQFPDLHSELNLSSLELGDSALYFCASSVDGQGRWEPQHFGDGTRLSIL.

This clonotype was picked up a small number of times. A single base separates this from a much larger clone, so it may be a read error. The rearrangement links TRBV6-5 to TRBJ1-1, with TRBD1 matching 7 bases. The CDR3 runs 14 residues. V trimming: 6 bases; J trimming: 4 bases; junction bases outside the gene matches: 8. Germline assignment: CDR1 MNHEY and CDR2 SVGAGI. The CDR3 is CASRPQGRGTEAFF. The CDR3 DNA reads as TGTGCCAGCAGACCACAGGGGAGGGGCACTGAAGCTTTCTTT.

This clonotype was seen ten or more times. This chain joins TRBV29-1 and TRBJ1-1; the match to TRBD1 covers 7 bases. The CDR3 sequence is 13 residues long. CDR1 and CDR2 (germline): SQVTM, ANQGSEA. Trimming cost V 8 bases and J 1 base; bases outside gene matches: 7. The DNA of the CDR3 is TGCAGCACCCGGGACAGCCCGAACACTGAAGCTTTCTTT. Residues: CSTRDSPNTEAFF.

This clonotype has at least ten counts. The chain recombines TRBV7-2 with TRBJ1-2, with 9 bases matching TRBD1. This CDR3 has 13 residues. CDR1 is SGHTA and CDR2 is FQGNSA in the germline V gene. Trimming at V came to 6 bases and at J to 13 bases, leaving 12 bases not matched to a gene. Here the CDR3 DNA reads TGTGCCAGCAGGCCAACGGGACAGGGCATTTGCACCTTC. Translated, it gives CASRPTGQGICTF.

This clonotype was seen repeatedly, ten times or more. Compared with germline, one end of the junction differs, possibly owing to a read error. The gene calls are TRBV5-8 and TRBJ1-2; TRBD1 matches at 8 bases. Germline CDR1 reads SGHTS; CDR2 reads YDEGEE. This CDR3 is built from 13 residues. This chain's CDR3 is CASSSGQGGSQAF. DNA for the CDR3: TGTGCCAGCAGCTCCGGACAGGGTGGGTCCCAGGCCTTC. The full variable domain, with the rest looked up from reference TRBV5-8 and TRBJ1-2, is EAGVTQSPTHLIKTRGQQATLRCSPISGHTSVYWYQQALGLGLQFLLWYDEGEERNRGNFPPRFSGRQFPNYSSELNVNALELEDSALYLCASSSGQGGSQAFGSGTRLTVV.

Regarding this clonotype: The junction shows a germline mismatch at one end, possibly a read error. CDR3 sequence reads: CASSPGGTETQLF. CDR3 in DNA: TGTGCCAGCAGCCCTGGGGGAACCGAGACCCAGCTTTTT. This rearrangement joins TRBV7-3 to TRBJ1-5; D possibly corresponds to TRBD1 (5 bases). The V gene's germline CDR1 is SGHTA and CDR2 FQGTGA. The CDR3 has 13 amino acids.

Ten or more counts support this clonotype. V and J are TRBV12-3 or TRBV12-4 and TRBJ2-7, with D maybe TRBD2 (6 bases). This CDR3 is built from 14 residues. The germline V and J ends were trimmed by 5 bases and 4 bases, with 15 bases remaining between them. This CDR3 is CASSPGRGKYEQYF. CDR3 in DNA: TGTGCCAGCAGTCCTGGGCGGGGAAAATACGAGCAGTACTTC.

In its sample, this clonotype was seen many times. The chain has TRBV20-1 and TRBJ1-1; 9 nucleotides match TRBD1. The germline CDR1 and CDR2 sequences are DFQATT and SNEGSKA (reference sequence). This CDR3 contains 13 residues. The DNA of the CDR3 is TGCAGACCGGGACAGGGAAGGAACACTGAAGCTTTCTTT. Its translation: CRPGQGRNTEAFF.

This rearrangement joins TRBV29-1 to TRBJ2-3, with 11 bases matching TRBD1. V lost 1 base, J lost 2 bases, and 5 bases stayed unmatched. Germline loops: CDR1 SQVTM, CDR2 ANQGSEA. The CDR3 spans 16 residues. The CDR3: CSVEGGTGGNTDTQYF. Here the CDR3 DNA reads TGCAGCGTTGAAGGCGGGACAGGGGGAAACACAGATACGCAGTATTTT.

This clonotype has more than one count but fewer than ten. The chain carries TRBV7-9 and TRBJ1-4; D call uncertain. The germline V gene encodes CDR1 SEHNR and CDR2 FQNEAQ (reference sequence). V lost 1 base and J lost 9, with 12 bases in between. The CDR3 runs to 14 residues. CDR3 amino acids: CASSLGRGWKKLFF. DNA for the CDR3: TGTGCCAGCAGCTTAGGACGGGGATGGAAAAAACTGTTTTTT. Combining the CDR3 with reference TRBV7-9 and TRBJ1-4 gives the whole variable domain DTGVSQNPRHKITKRGQNVTFRCDPISEHNRLYWYRQTLGQGPEFLTYFQNEAQLEKSRLLSDRFSAERPKGSFSTLEIQRTEQGDSAMYLCASSLGRGWKKLFFGSGTQLSVL.

This clonotype was seen repeatedly, ten times or more. This chain links TRBV19 with TRBJ1-5; tentative D call: TRBD1 (5 bases). Germline V gene sequence: CDR1 LNHDA, CDR2 SQIVND (reference sequence). The CDR3 sequence is 13 residues long. Trimming left V 4 bases short and J 2 bases short, with 6 bases between. CDR3 region: CASSKGGNQPQHF. The CDR3 DNA sequence: TGTGCCAGTAGTAAAGGGGGCAATCAGCCCCAGCATTTT.

This clonotype showed up just a few times. The chain recombines TRBV20-1 with TRBJ2-7; 7 bases line up with TRBD1. J gave up 2 bases and V 4 bases, and 8 bases lay outside the gene matches. CDR3 size: 14 residues. Germline loops: CDR1 DFQATT, CDR2 SNEGSKA (reference sequence). In DNA, the CDR3 is TGCAGTGCTATGAAGGGGGCGAACACCTACGAGCAGTACTTC. Its protein product is CSAMKGANTYEQYF.